The TCR beta chain under discussion was sequenced for a study of blood T cell repertoires in COVID-19. Assay used: immunoSEQ multiplex PCR; TCRdb lists only in-frame clones, some missing. The table lists approximately 31,000 clones, roughly nine tenths of them singletons, with around 9.6% in the top ten. This CDR3 comprises 16 residues. Germline values: CDR1 MNHNS, CDR2 SASEGT. J was trimmed by 2 bases and V by 4 bases; bases with no gene match: 7. The receptor was derived from a human donor with active COVID-19. The donor label of this sample is uncertain. The source material was peripheral blood. This rearrangement joins TRBV6-1 to TRBJ2-3, with 9 bases fitting TRBD2. CDR3: CASSVISGGPTDTQYF. Written as DNA, the CDR3 is TGTGCCAGCAGTGTAATTAGCGGGGGACCCACAGATACGCAGTATTTT.